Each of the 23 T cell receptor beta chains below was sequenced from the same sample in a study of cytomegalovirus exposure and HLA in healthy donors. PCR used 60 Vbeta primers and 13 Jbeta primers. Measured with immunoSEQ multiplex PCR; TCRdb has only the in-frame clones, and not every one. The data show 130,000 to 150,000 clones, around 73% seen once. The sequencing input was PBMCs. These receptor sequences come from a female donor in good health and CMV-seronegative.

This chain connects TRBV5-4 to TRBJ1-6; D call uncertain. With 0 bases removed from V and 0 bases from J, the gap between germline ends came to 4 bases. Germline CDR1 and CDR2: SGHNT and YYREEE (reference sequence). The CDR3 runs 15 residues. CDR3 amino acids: CASSLESSYNSPLHF. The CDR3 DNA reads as TGTGCCAGCAGCTTGGAGAGCTCCTATAATTCACCCCTCCACTTT.

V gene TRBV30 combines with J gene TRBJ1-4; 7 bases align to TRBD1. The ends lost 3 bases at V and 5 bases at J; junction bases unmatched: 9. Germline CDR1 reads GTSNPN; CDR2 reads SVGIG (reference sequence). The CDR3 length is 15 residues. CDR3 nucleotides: TGTGCCTGGAGGCCTCCGACAGGGAGAAATGAAAAACTGTTTTTT. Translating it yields CAWRPPTGRNEKLFF.

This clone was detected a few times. CDR3 DNA: TGCGCCAGCAGACAGGACGGCACAGATACGCAGTATTTT. Its protein product is CASRQDGTDTQYF. V gene TRBV5-1 combines with J gene TRBJ2-3; tentatively, D is TRBD1 (5 bases). The CDR3 is made up of 13 amino acids. The germline gives CDR1 SGHRS, CDR2 YFSETQ. Trimming shortened V by 5 bases and J by 1 base, and 8 bases separated the two germline ends. The variable domain in full, with the rest retrieved from reference TRBV5-1 and TRBJ2-3, is KAGVTQTPRYLIKTRGQQVTLSCSPISGHRSVSWYQQTPGQGLQFLFEYFSETQRNKGNFPGRFSGRQFSNSRSEMNVSTLELGDSALYLCASRQDGTDTQYFGPGTRLTVL.

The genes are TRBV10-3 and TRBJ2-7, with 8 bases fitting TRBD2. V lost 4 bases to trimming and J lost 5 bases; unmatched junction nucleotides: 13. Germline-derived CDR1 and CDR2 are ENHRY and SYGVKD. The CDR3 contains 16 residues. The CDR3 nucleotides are TGTGCCATCAGTGGGGCTAGCGGGTGGGTCCAGGACGAGCAGTACTTC. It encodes CAISGASGWVQDEQYF.

The CDR3 DNA is TGCGCCAGCAGCCAAGATGGGCGGAGGGGACCTAGCACAGATACGCAGTATTTT. Translating gives CASSQDGRRGPSTDTQYF. V gene TRBV4-1 combines with J gene TRBJ2-3, with D tentatively TRBD2 (6 bases). Trimming removed 0 bases from V and 0 bases from J, with 16 bases in between. The CDR3 is made up of 18 amino acids. Germline V gene lookup returns CDR1 MGHRA and CDR2 YSYEKL.

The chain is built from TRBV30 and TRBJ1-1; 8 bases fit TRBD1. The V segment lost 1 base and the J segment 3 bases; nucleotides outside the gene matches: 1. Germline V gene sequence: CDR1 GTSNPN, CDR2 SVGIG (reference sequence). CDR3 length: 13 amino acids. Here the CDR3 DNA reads TGTGCCTGGAGTGGGACAGGGTACACTGAAGCTTTCTTT. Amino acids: CAWSGTGYTEAFF.

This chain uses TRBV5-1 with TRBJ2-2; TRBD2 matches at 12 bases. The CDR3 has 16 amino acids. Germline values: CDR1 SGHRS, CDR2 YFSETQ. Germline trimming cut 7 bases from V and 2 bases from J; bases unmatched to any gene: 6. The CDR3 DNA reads TGCGCCAGCGGCATGACTAGCGGGGGAAACACCGGGGAGCTGTTTTTT. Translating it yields CASGMTSGGNTGELFF.

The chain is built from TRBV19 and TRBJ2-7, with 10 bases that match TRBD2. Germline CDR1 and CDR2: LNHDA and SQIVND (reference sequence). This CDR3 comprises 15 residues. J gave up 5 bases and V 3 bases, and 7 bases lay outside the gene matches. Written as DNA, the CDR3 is TGTGCCAGTAGTATTGCAGCGGGGGGGCTCCACGAGCAGTACTTC. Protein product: CASSIAAGGLHEQYF.

CDR3 protein: CASSDRDRSYSNQPQHF. As DNA, the CDR3 is TGTGCCAGCAGTGACCGGGACAGGTCCTATAGCAATCAGCCCCAGCATTTT. This rearrangement joins TRBV28 to TRBJ1-5; the match to TRBD1 covers 8 bases. Germline values: CDR1 MDHEN, CDR2 SYDVKM. Germline trimming cut 5 bases from V and 0 bases from J; bases unmatched to any gene: 9. This CDR3 spans 17 amino acids. Supplemented by reference TRBV28 and TRBJ1-5, the full variable domain reads DVKVTQSSRYLVKRTGEKVFLECVQDMDHENMFWYRQDPGLGLRLIYFSYDVKMKEKGDIPEGYSVSREKKERFSLILESASTNQTSMYLCASSDRDRSYSNQPQHFGDGTRLSIL.

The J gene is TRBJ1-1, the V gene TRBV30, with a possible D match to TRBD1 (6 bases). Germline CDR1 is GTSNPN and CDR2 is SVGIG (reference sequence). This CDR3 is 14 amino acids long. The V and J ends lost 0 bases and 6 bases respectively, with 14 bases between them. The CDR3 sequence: CAWSVAGGRAEAFF. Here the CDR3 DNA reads TGTGCCTGGAGTGTAGCGGGGGGCAGGGCTGAAGCTTTCTTT.

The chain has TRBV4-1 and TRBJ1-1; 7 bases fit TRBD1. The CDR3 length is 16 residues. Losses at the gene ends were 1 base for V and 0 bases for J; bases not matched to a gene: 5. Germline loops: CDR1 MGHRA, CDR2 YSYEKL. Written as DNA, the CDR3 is TGCGCCAGCAGCCAAGTACAGGGGAAGATGAACACTGAAGCTTTCTTT. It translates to CASSQVQGKMNTEAFF.

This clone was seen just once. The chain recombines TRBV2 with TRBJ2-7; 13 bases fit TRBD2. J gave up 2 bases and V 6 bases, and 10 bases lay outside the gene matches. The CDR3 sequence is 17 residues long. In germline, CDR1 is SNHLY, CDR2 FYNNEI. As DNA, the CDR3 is TGTGCCAGCAGGGGGGGAGCGGGACTAGCGGGGCCCTACGAGCAGTACTTC. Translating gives CASRGGAGLAGPYEQYF. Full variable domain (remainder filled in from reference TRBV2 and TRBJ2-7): EPEVTQTPSHQVTQMGQEVILRCVPISNHLYFYWYRQILGQKVEFLVSFYNNEISEKSEIFDDQFSVERPDGSNFTLKIRSTKLEDSAMYFCASRGGAGLAGPYEQYFGPGTRLTVT.

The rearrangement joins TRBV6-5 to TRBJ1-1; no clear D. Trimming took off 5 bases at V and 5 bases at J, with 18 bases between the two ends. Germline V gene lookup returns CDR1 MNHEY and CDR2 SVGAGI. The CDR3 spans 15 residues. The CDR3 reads CASSRVILGRTEAFF. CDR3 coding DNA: TGTGCCAGCAGTCGTGTAATTCTGGGGAGGACTGAAGCTTTCTTT.

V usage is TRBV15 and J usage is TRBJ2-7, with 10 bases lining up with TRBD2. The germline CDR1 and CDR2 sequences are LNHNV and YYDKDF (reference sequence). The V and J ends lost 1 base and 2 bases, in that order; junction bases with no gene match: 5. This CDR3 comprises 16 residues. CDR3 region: CATSRVRTSGTYEQYF. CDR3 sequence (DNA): TGTGCCACCAGCAGAGTAAGGACTAGCGGTACCTACGAGCAGTACTTC.

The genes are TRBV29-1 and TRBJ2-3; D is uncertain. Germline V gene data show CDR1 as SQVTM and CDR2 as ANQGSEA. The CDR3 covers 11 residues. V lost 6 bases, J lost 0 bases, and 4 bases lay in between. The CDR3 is CSVTSTDTQYF. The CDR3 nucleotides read TGCAGCGTCACTAGCACAGATACGCAGTATTTT.

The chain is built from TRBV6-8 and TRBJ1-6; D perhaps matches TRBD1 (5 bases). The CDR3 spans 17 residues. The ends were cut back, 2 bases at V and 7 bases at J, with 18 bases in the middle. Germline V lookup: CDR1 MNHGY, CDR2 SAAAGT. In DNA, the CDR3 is TGTGCCAGCAGTTACGGAATTGGGCAGGGTGGAAATTCACCCCTCCACTTT. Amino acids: CASSYGIGQGGNSPLHF.

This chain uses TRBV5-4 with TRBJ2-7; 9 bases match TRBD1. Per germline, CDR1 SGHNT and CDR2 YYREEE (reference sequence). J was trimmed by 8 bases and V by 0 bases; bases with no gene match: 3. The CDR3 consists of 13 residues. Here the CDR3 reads CASSLVGTGKQYF. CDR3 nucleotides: TGTGCCAGCAGCTTGGTCGGGACAGGGAAGCAGTACTTC.

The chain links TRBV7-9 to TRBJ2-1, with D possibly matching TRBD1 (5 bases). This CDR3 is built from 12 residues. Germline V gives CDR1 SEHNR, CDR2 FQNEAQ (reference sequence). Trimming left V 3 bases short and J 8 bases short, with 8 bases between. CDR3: CASSFGADEQFF. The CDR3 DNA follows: TGTGCCAGCAGCTTTGGGGCTGATGAGCAGTTCTTC.

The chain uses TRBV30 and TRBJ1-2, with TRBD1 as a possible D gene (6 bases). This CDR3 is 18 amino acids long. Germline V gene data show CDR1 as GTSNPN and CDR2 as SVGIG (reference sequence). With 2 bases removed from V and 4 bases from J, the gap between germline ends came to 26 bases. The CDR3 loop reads CAWSMFRRDTPTFYGYTF. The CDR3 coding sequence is TGTGCCTGGAGTATGTTTCGCCGGGACACACCAACCTTCTATGGCTACACCTTC.

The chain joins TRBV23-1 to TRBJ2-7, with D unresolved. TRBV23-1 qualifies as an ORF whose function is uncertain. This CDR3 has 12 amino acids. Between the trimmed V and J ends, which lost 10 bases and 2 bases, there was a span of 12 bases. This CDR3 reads CATFGPTYEQYF. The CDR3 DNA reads TGCGCCACCTTTGGCCCAACCTACGAGCAGTACTTC.

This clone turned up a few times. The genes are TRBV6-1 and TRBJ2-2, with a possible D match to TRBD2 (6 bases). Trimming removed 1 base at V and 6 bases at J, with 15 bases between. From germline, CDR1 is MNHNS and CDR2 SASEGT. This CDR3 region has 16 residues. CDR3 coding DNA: TGTGCCAGCAGTGAAGTAAACGGGAGAAGGGCCGGGGAGCTGTTTTTT. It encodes CASSEVNGRRAGELFF.

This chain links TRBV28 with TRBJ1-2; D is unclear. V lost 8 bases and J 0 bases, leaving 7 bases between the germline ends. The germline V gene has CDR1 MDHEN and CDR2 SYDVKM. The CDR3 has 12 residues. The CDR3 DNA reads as TGTGCCAGCCAGGTAGCTAACTATGGCTACACCTTC. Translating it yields CASQVANYGYTF.

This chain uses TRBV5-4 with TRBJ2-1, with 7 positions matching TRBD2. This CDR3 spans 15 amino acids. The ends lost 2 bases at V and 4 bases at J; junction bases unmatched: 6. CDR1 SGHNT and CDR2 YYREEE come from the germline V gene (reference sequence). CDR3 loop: CASSLAGRRYNEQFF. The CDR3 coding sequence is TGTGCCAGCAGCTTAGCCGGGAGGAGGTACAATGAGCAGTTCTTC.